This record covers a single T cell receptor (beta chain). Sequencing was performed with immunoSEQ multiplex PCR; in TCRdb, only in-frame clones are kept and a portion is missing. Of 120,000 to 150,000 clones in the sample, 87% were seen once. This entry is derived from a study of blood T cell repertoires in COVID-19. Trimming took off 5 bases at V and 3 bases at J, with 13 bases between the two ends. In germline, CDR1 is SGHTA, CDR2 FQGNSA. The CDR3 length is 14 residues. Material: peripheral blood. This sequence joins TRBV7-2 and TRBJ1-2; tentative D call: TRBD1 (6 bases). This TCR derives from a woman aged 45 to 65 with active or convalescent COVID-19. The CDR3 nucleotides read TGTGCCAGCAGCAGGGGGGGCAGCGACTATGGCTACACCTTC. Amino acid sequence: CASSRGGSDYGYTF. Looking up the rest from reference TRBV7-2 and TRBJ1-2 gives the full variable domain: GAGVSQSPSNKVTEKGKDVELRCDPISGHTALYWYRQSLGQGLEFLIYFQGNSAPDKSGLPSDRFSAERTGGSVSTLTIQRTQQEDSAVYLCASSRGGSDYGYTFGSGTRLTVV.